In its sample, the clone carrying this T cell receptor beta chain was seen a few times. Its antigen remains unknown. The data stem from a study of cytotoxic CD8 clonotypes in ibrutinib-treated CLL. Across the study: Collecting the response samples happened after a median 12 months of treatment, with a range of 6 to 36.

From germline, CDR1 is KGHSH and CDR2 LQKENI. With 2 bases removed from V and 1 base from J, the gap between germline ends came to 7 bases. The CDR3 covers 14 residues. Clones were read by immunoSEQ multiplex PCR, and TCRdb kept only the in-frame ones, dropping some. The sample yields about 140,000 clones, 76% seen once. Study-level results: Rising at ibrutinib response, clonality subsequently fell back toward baseline at progression. Against age-matched healthy donors, baseline clonality ran higher and tracked circulating CD8+ T-cell counts.

The sequence derives from a human donor with chronic lymphocytic leukemia. The material sequenced was PBMCs, taken after 24 months of ibrutinib treatment. The rearrangement links TRBV18 to TRBJ2-3; no definite D call. The DNA for the CDR3 is TGTGCCAGCTCACCAGGGCCTGGCACAGATACGCAGTATTTT. Residues: CASSPGPGTDTQYF.